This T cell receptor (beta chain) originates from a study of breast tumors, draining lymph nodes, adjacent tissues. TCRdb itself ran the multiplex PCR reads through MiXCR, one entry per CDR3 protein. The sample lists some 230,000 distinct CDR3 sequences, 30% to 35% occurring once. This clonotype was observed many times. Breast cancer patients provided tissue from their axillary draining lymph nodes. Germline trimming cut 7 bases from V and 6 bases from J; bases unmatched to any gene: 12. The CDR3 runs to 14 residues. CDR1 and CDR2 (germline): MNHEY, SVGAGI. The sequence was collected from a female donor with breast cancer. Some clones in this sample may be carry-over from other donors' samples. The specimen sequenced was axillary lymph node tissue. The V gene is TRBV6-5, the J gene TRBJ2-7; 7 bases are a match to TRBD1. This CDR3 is CASNPGQRVGEQYF. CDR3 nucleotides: TGTGCCAGCAACCCGGGACAGAGGGTCGGCGAGCAGTACTTC.